The clone carrying this T cell receptor beta chain was recorded a few times. Antigen: not known. Trimming removed 3 bases at V and 8 bases at J, with 4 bases between. Germline V gene data show CDR1 as LNHDA and CDR2 as SQIVND (reference sequence). The CDR3 has 11 residues. A sample of blood taken at first hyperthyroidism diagnosis preceded any ophthalmopathy symptoms. The PBMCs had their origin in around 10 ml of fresh peripheral blood. The data are from a study of T cells in Graves' hyperthyroidism and ophthalmopathy. Study information: Peripheral blood collection took place at initial diagnosis, before any treatment. Overall study findings and caveats: Prediction of ophthalmopathy progression came a median 6.5 months pre-onset.

Amplification yielded TCR beta CDR3 regions, with RNA transcripts as the source. The HTBI primer set drove a first-round RT-PCR of the TCR CDR3. In TCRdb, the multiplex PCR reads were re-called with MiXCR into one record per CDR3 protein. Among some 600,000 distinct CDR3 sequences listed, about 15% were seen once. This sequence joins TRBV19 and TRBJ1-4, with D uncertain. The sequencing input was blood. This clonotype was obtained from a woman aged 30 to 39 with Graves' hyperthyroidism that later progressed to Graves' ophthalmopathy. The CDR3 spells CASSIREKLFF. CDR3 coding DNA: TGTGCCAGTAGTATTCGGGAAAAACTGTTTTTT.